The 26 T cell receptor beta chains presented below share a single source sample, sequenced in a study of response to subunit inactivated influenza vaccine. TCRdb re-called the RT-PCR reads with MiXCR, one entry per CDR3 protein. The sample contains about 780,000 distinct CDR3 sequences, less than 20% of which appear only once. The sample in question was PBMCs from blood, obtained roughly 5 days after vaccination. These receptors originate from a man aged 50-60 years who received an inactivated influenza vaccine.

This clonotype was observed a handful of times. V and J are TRBV20-1 and TRBJ1-1, with 8 bases matching TRBD1. The CDR3 sequence is 11 residues long. Germline CDR1 reads DFQATT; CDR2 reads SNEGSKA (reference sequence). The ends lost 6 bases at V and 5 bases at J; junction bases unmatched: 2. The CDR3 loop is CSAYRGTEAFF. The CDR3 bases are TGCAGTGCGTACAGGGGGACTGAAGCTTTCTTT.

This clonotype was counted at least ten times. CDR3 nucleotide sequence: TGTGCCAGCAGCCTAGGGGGCGAAAACATTCAGTACTTC. This translates into CASSLGGENIQYF. This chain joins TRBV27 and TRBJ2-4; 7 bases align to TRBD1. After removal of 6 bases from V and 5 bases from J, the junction contained 4 bases not matched to a gene. The CDR3 is made up of 13 amino acids. Germline CDR1 and CDR2: MNHEY and SMNVEV (reference sequence).

This clonotype was counted many times. This chain links TRBV5-1 with TRBJ2-3; 11 nucleotides line up with TRBD2. The CDR3 loop spans 14 amino acids. Per the germline V gene, CDR1 is SGHRS and CDR2 is YFSETQ. V dropped 4 bases and J dropped 12; count of bases not matched to a gene: 10. CDR3: CASSPTGTSGIQYF. CDR3 coding DNA: TGCGCCAGCAGCCCAACCGGGACTAGCGGAATACAGTATTTT. Full variable domain (missing parts from reference TRBV5-1 and TRBJ2-3): KAGVTQTPRYLIKTRGQQVTLSCSPISGHRSVSWYQQTPGQGLQFLFEYFSETQRNKGNFPGRFSGRQFSNSRSEMNVSTLELGDSALYLCASSPTGTSGIQYFGPGTRLTVL.

Many counts were recorded for this clonotype. The genes are TRBV12-3 or TRBV12-4 and TRBJ2-7, with 11 bases identical to TRBD1. Trimming cost V 5 bases and J 7 bases; bases outside gene matches: 10. The CDR3 is made up of 15 amino acids. CDR3 nucleotide sequence: TGTGCCAGCAGTACGACCGGGACAGGGGGAAGAGAGCAGTACTTC. Its protein is CASSTTGTGGREQYF.

The CDR3 region has the DNA TGCGCCAGCAGCTCTGCAGCCTCCAGCTCCTACGAGCAGTACTTC. Its protein product is CASSSAASSSYEQYF. V gene TRBV5-1 combines with J gene TRBJ2-7, with D unclear. This CDR3 has 15 residues. V gave up 3 bases and J gave up 0 bases, with 13 bases separating them. Germline CDR1 and CDR2: SGHRS and YFSETQ.

The gene calls are TRBV11-2 and TRBJ2-1, with 7 positions matching TRBD2. The germline CDR1 and CDR2 sequences are SGHAT and FQNNGV. There are 14 residues in the CDR3. V shed 5 bases and J 3 bases; nucleotides not matched to a gene: 4. As DNA, the CDR3 is TGTGCCAGCAGCCTCGGACTAGACTACAATGAGCAGTTCTTC. Protein: CASSLGLDYNEQFF.

This clonotype was seen more than once but under ten times. The chain links TRBV6-4 to TRBJ2-3; TRBD2 agrees at 8 bases. CDR3 length equals 15 residues. With V trimmed by 5 bases and J by 6 bases, 10 bases remained unmatched. CDR1 is MRHNA, CDR2 SNTAGT, per germline. The CDR3 bases are TGTGCCAGCAGTTTACGGGGGGGCCTAAAGGATACGCAGTATTTT. It encodes CASSLRGGLKDTQYF.

The chain uses TRBV7-3 and TRBJ1-1; D is possibly TRBD1 (6 bases). This CDR3 has 15 amino acids. V was cut by 5 bases and J by 5 bases, with 18 bases left in between. The V gene's germline CDR1 is SGHTA and CDR2 FQGTGA. As DNA, the CDR3 is TGTGCCAGCAGCCTGAACGACAGGCCTCTGACTGAAGCTTTCTTT. This gives the protein CASSLNDRPLTEAFF.

V and J are TRBV7-8 and TRBJ1-1; no clear D. Germline CDR1 reads SGHVS; CDR2 reads FQNEAQ. Trimming cost V 6 bases and J 3 bases, with 11 bases left between them. The CDR3 extends over 13 amino acids. The CDR3: CASSSGVDTEAFF. The CDR3 coding sequence is TGTGCCAGCAGTTCCGGGGTTGACACTGAAGCTTTCTTT.

CDR3 in amino acids: CASSPWTANNSPLHF. The CDR3 DNA sequence: TGTGCCAGCAGCCCCTGGACAGCGAATAATTCACCCCTCCACTTT. V and J are TRBV5-5 and TRBJ1-6; D may be TRBD1 (6 bases). Per germline, CDR1 SGHKS and CDR2 YYEKEE (reference sequence). The CDR3 consists of 15 residues. The V end lost 4 bases, the J end lost 5 bases, and 13 bases lay between the germline ends.

The chain is built from TRBV6-2 or TRBV6-3 and TRBJ2-7, with D possibly called TRBD1 or TRBD2 (6 bases each). The ends were cut back, 0 bases at V and 2 bases at J, with 14 bases in the middle. The CDR3 runs to 16 residues. Germline assignment: CDR1 MNHEY and CDR2 SVGEGT. The CDR3 sequence is CASSYSMGGGTYEQYF. The CDR3 DNA is TGTGCCAGCAGTTACTCGATGGGGGGCGGAACCTACGAGCAGTACTTC.

DNA of the CDR3: TGTGCCTGGAGTCTAGGGGACAGAGACACCGGGGAGCTGTTTTTT. It specifies CAWSLGDRDTGELFF. The genes are TRBV30 and TRBJ2-2, with 7 nucleotides matching TRBD1. The CDR3 loop spans 15 amino acids. Unmatched junction bases numbered 6, after V lost 2 bases and J lost 3 bases. CDR1 is GTSNPN and CDR2 is SVGIG in the germline V gene (reference sequence).

This clonotype was seen a handful of times. The chain carries TRBV28 and TRBJ2-1; 12 nucleotides align to TRBD2. The CDR3 is 15 residues long. Germline V gene lookup returns CDR1 MDHEN and CDR2 SYDVKM. The junction had 5 bases not matched to a gene; V was cut back by 3 bases and J by 8 bases. The CDR3 nucleotides are TGTGCCAGCAGTTTTCCTAGCGGGGGGGTGGATGAGCAGTTCTTC. As protein: CASSFPSGGVDEQFF.

The chain has TRBV11-2 and TRBJ2-1; D possibly matches TRBD1 or TRBD2 (5 bases each). V was pared by 3 bases and J by 2 bases, with 11 bases between. The germline gives CDR1 SGHAT, CDR2 FQNNGV. This CDR3 spans 15 amino acids. In nucleotides, the CDR3 is TGTGCCAGCAGCTTTCGTACGGGGCCCTACAATGAGCAGTTCTTC. It specifies CASSFRTGPYNEQFF. Full variable domain (remainder filled in from reference TRBV11-2 and TRBJ2-1): EAGVAQSPRYKIIEKRQSVAFWCNPISGHATLYWYQQILGQGPKLLIQFQNNGVVDDSQLPKDRFSAERLKGVDSTLKIQPAKLEDSAVYLCASSFRTGPYNEQFFGPGTRLTVL.

The chain combines TRBV11-2 with TRBJ1-5, with D unclear. Germline V gives CDR1 SGHAT, CDR2 FQNNGV. This CDR3 has 17 residues. V shed 1 base and J shed 0 bases, with 13 bases lying between them. CDR3 sequence: CASSLVQARYSNQPQHF. DNA of the CDR3: TGTGCCAGCAGCTTAGTTCAGGCGCGGTATAGCAATCAGCCCCAGCATTTT.

The chain links TRBV28 to TRBJ2-6; 7 nucleotides align to TRBD1. The germline V gene has CDR1 MDHEN and CDR2 SYDVKM. The CDR3 runs 17 residues. V was pared by 7 bases and J by 0 bases, with 9 bases of the junction left unmatched. CDR3 region: CASTSGQLSSGANVLTF. CDR3 coding DNA: TGTGCCAGCACCTCGGGACAGCTAAGCTCTGGGGCCAACGTCCTGACTTTC.

The rearrangement links TRBV29-1 to TRBJ2-7; D is possibly TRBD2 (7 bases). This CDR3 is built from 12 residues. Germline V gene data show CDR1 as SQVTM and CDR2 as ANQGSEA. V was shortened by 4 bases and J by 3 bases, with 10 bases between the two germline ends. DNA for the CDR3: TGCAGCGTTGGGGGGGGGCTCTACGAGCAGTACTTC. This encodes CSVGGGLYEQYF.

The rearrangement uses TRBV7-2 and TRBJ2-3, with unresolved D. The CDR3 has 16 amino acids. The germline gives CDR1 SGHTA, CDR2 FQGNSA. Trimming shortened V by 4 bases and J by 8 bases, and 22 bases separated the two germline ends. CDR3 amino acids: CASSSGPGLLKGTQYF. The DNA for the CDR3 is TGTGCCAGCAGCTCCGGACCGGGCCTGTTGAAGGGTACGCAGTATTTT.

A few counts support this clonotype. The rearrangement links TRBV15 to TRBJ2-7; D might be TRBD1 or TRBD2, each matching 6 bases. Germline CDR1 LNHNV, CDR2 YYDKDF (reference sequence). The CDR3 has 17 residues. The V gene lost 5 bases and the J gene lost 3 bases, with 23 bases spanning the gap. The CDR3 sequence: CATSLSRAKGEDYEQYF. In DNA, the CDR3 is TGTGCCACCAGCCTCTCAAGAGCAAAGGGGGAGGACTACGAGCAGTACTTC.

This clonotype was counted a few times. The chain uses TRBV12-3 or TRBV12-4 and TRBJ1-1, with D uncertain. The CDR3 is made up of 13 amino acids. V was trimmed by 6 bases and J by 6 bases, leaving 14 bases between them. The CDR3 is CASSLIRGAEAFF. CDR3 DNA: TGTGCCAGCAGCCTAATACGGGGTGCTGAAGCTTTCTTT.

The gene calls are TRBV12-1 and TRBJ1-4; TRBD1, the D gene given by the table, was not confirmed from the DNA. TRBV12-1 is given as a pseudogene. The CDR3 length is 13 residues. In nucleotides, the CDR3 is TGTGCCACCCCAACAGGGACTAATGAAAAACTGTTTTTT. Protein product: CATPTGTNEKLFF.

This clonotype showed up just a few times. This chain uses TRBV5-1 with TRBJ2-2; possible D gene TRBD2, 5 bases. From germline, CDR1 is SGHRS and CDR2 YFSETQ. This CDR3 region has 15 residues. V gave up 0 bases and J gave up 7 bases, with 13 bases separating them. In DNA, the CDR3 is TGCGCCAGCAGCTTGGAAGCGGTTGGGATCGGGGAGCTGTTTTTT. It specifies CASSLEAVGIGELFF.

This clonotype was observed at least ten times. V and J are TRBV20-1 and TRBJ2-7, with D uncertain. There are 13 residues in the CDR3. V lost 3 bases, J lost 5 bases, and 14 bases lay in between. Germline V CDR1 and CDR2: DFQATT, SNEGSKA (reference sequence). The CDR3, as DNA: TGCAGTGCTAGTCGCACAAGGCGGAACGAGCAGTACTTC. It translates to CSASRTRRNEQYF.

There are a few counts of this clonotype. The chain joins TRBV6-5 to TRBJ1-6; a possible D gene is TRBD1 (6 bases). Looked up from germline, CDR1 is MNHEY and CDR2 is SVGAGI. This CDR3 has 18 amino acids. Between the trimmed V and J ends, which lost 4 bases and 1 base, there was a span of 17 bases. This CDR3 is CASSLDSPLGSYNSPLHF. CDR3 DNA: TGTGCCAGCAGTTTGGACAGCCCGCTAGGGTCCTATAATTCACCCCTCCACTTT.

The chain recombines TRBV7-8 with TRBJ2-1; perhaps TRBD2 as D (6 bases). The V gene's germline CDR1 is SGHVS and CDR2 FQNEAQ. Trimming left V 1 base short and J 5 bases short, with 21 bases between. This CDR3 has 18 residues. Here the CDR3 reads CASSLGWRGRGTNNEQFF. The CDR3 DNA reads TGTGCCAGCAGCTTAGGGTGGAGGGGTAGGGGTACTAACAATGAGCAGTTCTTC. Using reference TRBV7-8 and TRBJ2-1 for the parts outside the CDR3, the full variable domain is GAGVSQSPRYKVAKRGQDVALRCDPISGHVSLFWYQQALGQGPEFLTYFQNEAQLDKSGLPSDRFFAERPEGSVSTLKIQRTQQEDSAVYLCASSLGWRGRGTNNEQFFGPGTRLTVL.

This clonotype was picked up a small number of times. This chain connects TRBV25-1 to TRBJ2-4; TRBD1 is a possible D gene (5 bases). The germline CDR1 and CDR2 sequences are MGHDK and SYGVNS. The CDR3 loop spans 16 amino acids. Deletions cut 1 base from V and 0 bases from J, with 10 bases between. Here the CDR3 reads CASSEWGRTAKNIQYF. Here the CDR3 DNA reads TGTGCCAGCAGTGAATGGGGCAGAACAGCCAAAAACATTCAGTACTTC.